The 30 T cell receptor beta chains in this list originate from one sample, sequenced in a study of identical twins' blood T cells. Each CDR3 protein gets one entry after TCRdb re-called the 5' RACE reads with MiXCR. Of about 370,000 distinct CDR3 sequences listed, roughly 30% are singletons. The sequencing input was PBMCs. The receptors shown here come from a woman aged 18-49 years in good health.

V and J are TRBV12-3 or TRBV12-4 and TRBJ2-6; TRBD1 might be the D (5 bases). The V end lost 7 bases, the J end lost 1 base, and 14 bases lay between the germline ends. The CDR3 spans 16 residues. CDR3 in DNA: TGTGCCAGCAACCCAGGGCGGTTTTCTGGGGCCAACGTCCTGACTTTC. Translated, it gives CASNPGRFSGANVLTF.

Many counts were recorded for this clonotype. The rearrangement uses TRBV29-1 and TRBJ2-1; 9 bases line up with TRBD2. Germline loops: CDR1 SQVTM, CDR2 ANQGSEA. The CDR3 is 13 residues long. J lost 9 bases, V lost 7 bases, and 10 bases had no gene match. CDR3 coding DNA: TGCAGCGGTTTAGCGGGAGAGGCGGGTGAGCAGTTCTTC. Encoded protein: CSGLAGEAGEQFF.

The J gene is TRBJ2-7, the V gene TRBV5-1; D is ambiguous. Germline CDR1 reads SGHRS; CDR2 reads YFSETQ. The CDR3 loop spans 15 amino acids. Trimming removed 0 bases from V and 0 bases from J, with 10 bases in between. CDR3 loop: CASSLDINFSYEQYF. The CDR3 DNA is TGCGCCAGCAGCTTGGACATCAATTTCTCCTACGAGCAGTACTTC.

CDR3 sequence reads: CASSVGQRPSSYNEQFF. Written as DNA, the CDR3 is TGTGCCAGCAGCGTAGGACAGCGGCCAAGCTCCTACAATGAGCAGTTCTTC. The chain carries TRBV9 and TRBJ2-1; D assignment may be TRBD1 or TRBD2 (5 bases each). Trimming stripped 0 bases from V and 0 bases from J, with 13 bases between. Per the germline V gene, CDR1 is SGDLS and CDR2 is YYNGEE. The CDR3 has 17 amino acids.

This clonotype has a count of ten or more. The chain has TRBV29-1 and TRBJ1-1; D not resolved. Germline V gene data show CDR1 as SQVTM and CDR2 as ANQGSEA. Trimming removed 3 bases from V and 0 bases from J, with 8 bases in between. The CDR3 is made up of 13 amino acids. This CDR3 is CSVDTTMNTEAFF. As DNA, the CDR3 is TGCAGCGTTGATACGACTATGAACACTGAAGCTTTCTTT.

The sample holds a few counts of this clonotype. The gene calls are TRBV9 and TRBJ2-1; the D is unclear. Germline CDR1 and CDR2: SGDLS and YYNGEE. V was cut by 4 bases and J by 4 bases, with 15 bases left in between. The CDR3 covers 15 residues. The DNA of the CDR3 is TGTGCCAGCAGCCCACGGAGTTTGTGGTACAATGAGCAGTTCTTC. Its protein is CASSPRSLWYNEQFF.

The chain has TRBV29-1 and TRBJ1-3; D gene ambiguous. V was trimmed by 5 bases and J by 4 bases, leaving 9 bases between them. CDR1 and CDR2 (germline): SQVTM, ANQGSEA. This CDR3 is 12 amino acids long. CDR3 region: CSVTMGGNTIYF. CDR3 in DNA: TGCAGCGTTACGATGGGAGGAAACACCATATATTTT.

This clonotype was seen more than once but under ten times. DNA for the CDR3: TGCGCCAGCAGCTTGACAGGTCTGGGTGAAAAACTGTTTTTT. This translates into CASSLTGLGEKLFF. The chain links TRBV5-1 to TRBJ1-4; perhaps TRBD1 as D (5 bases). V lost 1 base to trimming and J lost 7 bases, with 11 bases between them. The CDR3 loop spans 14 amino acids. Germline values: CDR1 SGHRS, CDR2 YFSETQ.

There are a few counts of this clonotype. The CDR3 is CASSLLRDSNNYGYTF. The CDR3 DNA follows: TGTGCCAGCAGCTTACTCAGGGACTCAAATAACTATGGCTACACCTTC. The chain recombines TRBV13 with TRBJ1-2; possible D gene TRBD1, 5 bases. CDR1 and CDR2 (germline): PRHDT, FYEKMQ (reference sequence). V was clipped by 2 bases and J by 1 base, with 14 bases between them. The CDR3 length is 16 residues.

V gene TRBV29-1 combines with J gene TRBJ1-1; D call uncertain. V gave up 3 bases and J gave up 4 bases, with 12 bases separating them. The CDR3 has 13 amino acids. The germline CDR1 and CDR2 sequences are SQVTM and ANQGSEA. CDR3 protein: CSVEFQSGTEAFF. In DNA form, the CDR3 reads TGCAGCGTTGAGTTCCAGTCGGGCACTGAAGCTTTCTTT.

This clonotype was seen more than once but under ten times. V gene TRBV28 combines with J gene TRBJ2-1, with D possibly matching TRBD1 (6 bases). Between the trimmed V and J ends, which lost 5 bases and 8 bases, there was a span of 10 bases. CDR1 and CDR2 from the germline V gene are MDHEN and SYDVKM. The CDR3 contains 12 residues. CDR3 DNA sequence: TGTGCCAGCAGTACAGGGTTCGATGAGCAGTTCTTC. As protein: CASSTGFDEQFF.

The J gene is TRBJ1-1, the V gene TRBV5-1, with D maybe TRBD1 (5 bases). The V and J ends lost 0 bases and 4 bases respectively, with 19 bases between them. The CDR3 contains 17 residues. The V gene's germline CDR1 is SGHRS and CDR2 YFSETQ. The CDR3 reads CASSLGDPGLVFTEAFF. The DNA for the CDR3 is TGCGCCAGCAGCTTGGGGGACCCAGGGTTGGTTTTCACTGAAGCTTTCTTT.

The chain combines TRBV20-1 with TRBJ2-1; possible D gene TRBD1, 5 bases. CDR1 is DFQATT, CDR2 SNEGSKA, per germline (reference sequence). This CDR3 comprises 13 residues. Trimming left V 4 bases short and J 8 bases short, with 15 bases between. Written as DNA, the CDR3 is TGCAGTGCTATGGTATACAGCAGGGATGAGCAGTTCTTC. Protein product: CSAMVYSRDEQFF.

This clonotype has ten or more counts. The V gene is TRBV29-1, the J gene TRBJ1-1; possible D gene TRBD1, 5 bases. Per the germline V gene, CDR1 is SQVTM and CDR2 is ANQGSEA. CDR3 length: 13 residues. Trimming took 7 bases from V and 5 from J, leaving 17 bases between them. CDR3 protein: CSAEGLGVTEAFF. Written as DNA, the CDR3 is TGCAGCGCGGAAGGGCTAGGGGTAACTGAAGCTTTCTTT.

There are many counts of this clonotype. This rearrangement joins TRBV5-1 to TRBJ1-3; possibly TRBD1 for D (5 bases). Germline lookup yields CDR1 SGHRS and CDR2 YFSETQ. The CDR3 extends over 15 amino acids. The V and J ends lost 0 bases and 4 bases respectively, with 11 bases between them. CDR3 in amino acids: CASSLGGLEGNTIYF. For the CDR3, the DNA is TGCGCCAGCAGCTTGGGGGGCCTGGAGGGAAACACCATATATTTT.

This rearrangement joins TRBV11-2 to TRBJ1-5; 7 positions agree with TRBD1. This CDR3 is built from 15 residues. The ends lost 5 bases at V and 0 bases at J; junction bases unmatched: 4. The germline V gene has CDR1 SGHAT and CDR2 FQNNGV. The CDR3 loop reads CASSPGQNSNQPQHF. Written as DNA, the CDR3 is TGTGCCAGCAGCCCGGGACAGAATAGCAATCAGCCCCAGCATTTT. The full variable domain, completed using reference TRBV11-2 and TRBJ1-5, is EAGVAQSPRYKIIEKRQSVAFWCNPISGHATLYWYQQILGQGPKLLIQFQNNGVVDDSQLPKDRFSAERLKGVDSTLKIQPAKLEDSAVYLCASSPGQNSNQPQHFGDGTRLSIL.

CDR3 DNA: TGTGCCAGTACAGGACAGTTCAATCAGCCCCAGCATTTT. Protein product: CASTGQFNQPQHF. The rearrangement links TRBV19 to TRBJ1-5, with a possible D match to TRBD1 (6 bases). CDR1 and CDR2 from the germline V gene are LNHDA and SQIVND (reference sequence). This CDR3 region has 13 residues. Trimming shortened V by 7 bases and J by 3 bases, and 10 bases separated the two germline ends. Full variable domain (rest looked up from reference TRBV19 and TRBJ1-5): DGGITQSPKYLFRKEGQNVTLSCEQNLNHDAMYWYRQDPGQGLRLIYYSQIVNDFQKGDIAEGYSVSREKKESFPLTVTSAQKNPTAFYLCASTGQFNQPQHFGDGTRLSIL.

The chain employs TRBV12-3 or TRBV12-4 and TRBJ1-5; tentative D call: TRBD1 (5 bases). V shed 2 bases and J shed 0 bases, with 11 bases lying between them. The CDR3 has 16 residues. The CDR3 DNA sequence: TGTGCCAGCAGTTTAAGGGGCAGGTATAGCAATCAGCCCCAGCATTTT. This encodes CASSLRGRYSNQPQHF.

The gene calls are TRBV29-1 and TRBJ2-3; D remains unclear. This CDR3 has 11 amino acids. The germline V gene encodes CDR1 SQVTM and CDR2 ANQGSEA. V lost 7 bases and J lost 5, with 10 bases in between. CDR3 amino acids: CSAVWRDTQYF. The CDR3, as DNA: TGCAGCGCCGTTTGGCGAGATACGCAGTATTTT.

The chain joins TRBV12-3 or TRBV12-4 to TRBJ2-1, with D possibly matching TRBD2 (6 bases). The CDR3 is made up of 15 amino acids. Trimming took off 1 base at V and 7 bases at J, with 14 bases between the two ends. The CDR3 nucleotides are TGTGCCAGCAGTTTAGTGGGAGGAGCCCGGAATGAGCAGTTCTTC. Its translation is CASSLVGGARNEQFF.

This clonotype has more than one count but fewer than ten. The chain has TRBV29-1 and TRBJ1-3; a weak D match, TRBD1 (6 bases). V lost 5 bases to trimming and J lost 2 bases, with 10 bases between them. The CDR3 loop spans 13 amino acids. Germline V gene lookup returns CDR1 SQVTM and CDR2 ANQGSEA. The CDR3 bases are TGCAGCGTTTTTGACAGGACTGGAAACACCATATATTTT. Translated, it gives CSVFDRTGNTIYF.

The sample holds many counts of this clonotype. CDR3 DNA: TGCAGCGTAGTCCCAGGGATCACTGAAGCTTTCTTT. This sequence encodes CSVVPGITEAFF. J is TRBJ1-1 and V is TRBV29-1, with D perhaps TRBD1 (5 bases). This CDR3 comprises 12 residues. V lost 6 bases and J lost 4, with 12 bases in between. CDR1 and CDR2 (germline): SQVTM, ANQGSEA.

This chain connects TRBV5-6 to TRBJ2-3, with 8 bases fitting TRBD1. V dropped 5 bases and J dropped 2; count of bases not matched to a gene: 10. The CDR3 has 16 residues. Germline CDR1 SGHDT, CDR2 YYEEEE. The CDR3 DNA is TGTGCCAGCAGTTCCCGACAGGGGTACCCCACAGATACGCAGTATTTT. It is translated as CASSSRQGYPTDTQYF.

The chain has TRBV20-1 and TRBJ2-1; 9 nucleotides line up with TRBD2. The V segment lost 4 bases and the J segment 10 bases; nucleotides outside the gene matches: 14. Germline V gene data show CDR1 as DFQATT and CDR2 as SNEGSKA (reference sequence). This CDR3 contains 15 residues. CDR3 nucleotide sequence: TGCAGTGCTACAGGGAAGGGGACTAGCTGGGTGGAGCAGTTCTTC. Amino acids: CSATGKGTSWVEQFF.

Notes on this clonotype: Possible read error: a much larger clone is one base away. The chain employs TRBV6-5 and TRBJ1-1, with D uncertain. V was trimmed by 5 bases and J by 1 base, leaving 8 bases between them. Germline V CDR1 and CDR2: MNHEY, SVGAGI. This CDR3 comprises 13 residues. Here the CDR3 DNA reads TGTGCCAGCAGTGGACGGGGGAACACTGAAGCTTTCTTT. Protein sequence: CASSGRGNTEAFF.

The chain has TRBV12-3 or TRBV12-4 and TRBJ2-3, with a weak D call TRBD2 (5 bases). Trimming left V 5 bases short and J 2 bases short, with 17 bases between. The CDR3 loop spans 16 amino acids. CDR3 nucleotides: TGTGCCAGCAGTACTAGGTGGACCGAAGACACAGATACGCAGTATTTT. This sequence encodes CASSTRWTEDTDTQYF.

The chain recombines TRBV6-1 with TRBJ2-7; 14 bases line up with TRBD2. The V and J ends lost 6 bases and 4 bases, in that order; junction bases with no gene match: 17. CDR3 length: 19 residues. Germline assignment: CDR1 MNHNS and CDR2 SASEGT. The CDR3 here is CASSTPGTSGSKLSYEQYF. The CDR3, as DNA: TGTGCCAGCAGCACCCCCGGGACTAGCGGGAGCAAACTATCTTACGAGCAGTACTTC.

This clonotype has only a few counts. This sequence joins TRBV2 and TRBJ1-5; the D gene is possibly TRBD1 (5 bases). The length of the CDR3 is 15 residues. V was shortened by 6 bases and J by 0 bases, with 12 bases between the two germline ends. Germline loops: CDR1 SNHLY, CDR2 FYNNEI. CDR3 residues: CASRNRGYSNQPQHF. As DNA, the CDR3 is TGTGCCAGCAGAAATAGGGGTTATAGCAATCAGCCCCAGCATTTT. The full variable domain, with the rest looked up from reference TRBV2 and TRBJ1-5, is EPEVTQTPSHQVTQMGQEVILRCVPISNHLYFYWYRQILGQKVEFLVSFYNNEISEKSEIFDDQFSVERPDGSNFTLKIRSTKLEDSAMYFCASRNRGYSNQPQHFGDGTRLSIL.

The sample holds many counts of this clonotype. The V and J genes are TRBV6-5 and TRBJ1-3; weak D call: TRBD1 (5 bases). Germline assignment: CDR1 MNHEY and CDR2 SVGAGI. The CDR3 sequence is 14 residues long. Deletions cut 8 bases from V and 4 bases from J, with 15 bases between. The CDR3 DNA is TGTGCCAGCTATCCGGGGCTCAGAGGAAACACCATATATTTT. This gives the protein CASYPGLRGNTIYF.

The gene calls are TRBV3-1 and TRBJ1-1; 9 nucleotides match TRBD1. The CDR3 contains 15 residues. V lost 1 base, J lost 10 bases, and 10 bases stayed unmatched. Germline V lookup: CDR1 LGHDT, CDR2 YNNKEL (reference sequence). CDR3 sequence: CASSQVTGGASGAFF. The CDR3 DNA reads TGTGCCAGCAGCCAAGTTACAGGGGGCGCGAGTGGAGCTTTCTTT.